A single sample is the source of the 27 T cell receptor beta chains below, sequenced in a study of Graves' ophthalmopathy and Graves' hyperthyroidism. CDR3 regions of TCR beta were amplified from RNA transcripts. HTBI primers were employed in first-round RT-PCR, then a second-round multiplex PCR followed. TCRdb re-called the multiplex PCR reads through MiXCR, storing one row per CDR3 protein. The sample shows 200,000 to 250,000 distinct CDR3 sequences, around 42% of them seen only once. Source material: peripheral blood. The receptors derive from an adult man with Graves' ophthalmopathy.

This clonotype was counted a few times. The CDR3 protein is CASSSRGGLSEAFF. In DNA form, the CDR3 reads TGTGCCAGCAGCTCCAGAGGAGGGCTCTCTGAAGCTTTCTTT. V and J are TRBV9 and TRBJ1-1; no clear D. The V gene lost 4 bases and the J gene lost 6 bases, with 16 bases spanning the gap. Per the germline V gene, CDR1 is SGDLS and CDR2 is YYNGEE. CDR3 length: 14 amino acids.

This clonotype is a singleton in its sample. This sequence joins TRBV15 and TRBJ2-7, with 9 bases identical to TRBD1. This CDR3 is 16 amino acids long. Germline CDR1 LNHNV, CDR2 YYDKDF (reference sequence). The trim removed 3 bases at V and 3 bases at J, leaving 9 bases unmatched. The CDR3 region has the DNA TGTGCCACCAGCAGCCCAGAACAGGGGGCGATCTACGAGCAGTACTTC. Its translation: CATSSPEQGAIYEQYF.

This clonotype was recorded many times. The chain combines TRBV12-3 or TRBV12-4 with TRBJ2-7; D is unclear. This CDR3 is built from 11 residues. V was pared by 2 bases and J by 6 bases, with 5 bases between. DNA of the CDR3: TGTGCCAGCAGTTTACTCGGCGAGCAGTACTTC. This codes for CASSLLGEQYF.

This clonotype was counted a few times. V and J are TRBV20-1 and TRBJ2-7; TRBD1 is a possible D gene (6 bases). Germline lookup yields CDR1 DFQATT and CDR2 SNEGSKA (reference sequence). V was clipped by 4 bases and J by 1 base, with 14 bases between them. The CDR3 contains 14 residues. CDR3 nucleotides: TGCAGTGCTATAGACAGGATATCTTCCTACGAGCAGTACTTC. Protein product: CSAIDRISSYEQYF.

Worth noting for this clonotype: This may come from a read error, since a much larger clone is one base off. The rearrangement links TRBV7-9 to TRBJ2-2, with D perhaps given as TRBD1 or TRBD2 (5 bases each). This CDR3 comprises 15 residues. Germline assignment: CDR1 SEHNR and CDR2 FQNEAQ (reference sequence). CDR3 nucleotide sequence: TGTGCCAGCAGCTTACAGGGCCCGAACACCGGGGAGCCGTTTTTT. Protein: CASSLQGPNTGEPFF. Complete variable domain (other parts from reference TRBV7-9 and TRBJ2-2): DTGVSQNPRHKITKRGQNVTFRCDPISEHNRLYWYRQTLGQGPEFLTYFQNEAQLEKSRLLSDRFSAERPKGSFSTLEIQRTEQGDSAMYLCASSLQGPNTGEPFFGEGSRLTVL.

This clonotype has at least ten counts. This sequence joins TRBV10-2 and TRBJ1-2; no firm D call. Trimming shortened V by 3 bases and J by 4 bases, and 3 bases separated the two germline ends. The CDR3 runs to 11 residues. The germline CDR1 and CDR2 sequences are WSHSY and SAAADI. This CDR3 is CASSDSYGYTF. In nucleotides, the CDR3 is TGCGCCAGCAGTGATAGCTATGGCTACACCTTC.

The chain carries TRBV7-2 and TRBJ1-1; the D is unclear. The V end was cut by 4 bases, the J end by 0 bases, with 12 bases between. This CDR3 is 15 amino acids long. Germline CDR1 reads SGHTA; CDR2 reads FQGNSA. The CDR3 nucleotides read TGTGCCAGCAGCTCCCTGACTCCCATGAACACTGAAGCTTTCTTT. Its translation is CASSSLTPMNTEAFF.

This clonotype was counted only a few times. This chain uses TRBV4-1 with TRBJ1-2; tentatively, D is TRBD1 (6 bases). Germline assignment: CDR1 MGHRA and CDR2 YSYEKL. This CDR3 has 15 amino acids. V was trimmed by 1 base and J by 2 bases, leaving 11 bases between them. CDR3 loop: CASSQGQAVNYGYTF. As DNA, the CDR3 is TGCGCCAGCAGCCAAGGACAGGCTGTGAACTATGGCTACACCTTC.

The chain couples TRBV2 to TRBJ1-3, with TRBD1 as a possible D gene (5 bases). V was shortened by 6 bases and J by 2 bases, with 11 bases between the two germline ends. Germline CDR1 SNHLY, CDR2 FYNNEI. There are 14 residues in the CDR3. CDR3 amino acids: CASSSGSAGNTIYF. CDR3 in DNA: TGTGCCAGCAGCTCAGGGTCAGCTGGAAACACCATATATTTT.

This clonotype was observed a handful of times. This chain connects TRBV7-9 to TRBJ2-7; D is unresolved. The CDR3 spans 13 residues. The V end was cut by 5 bases, the J end by 5 bases, with 13 bases between. The V gene's germline CDR1 is SEHNR and CDR2 FQNEAQ (reference sequence). CDR3 sequence (DNA): TGTGCCAGCAGCCCCCGGACGGCGCACGAGCAGTACTTC. Its translation is CASSPRTAHEQYF.

The chain couples TRBV10-3 to TRBJ1-2; 9 nucleotides line up with TRBD1. V lost 4 bases, J lost 10 bases, and 1 base stayed unmatched. CDR3 length: 11 amino acids. Germline V gene data show CDR1 as ENHRY and CDR2 as SYGVKD. CDR3: CAISGDRAYTF. For the CDR3, the DNA is TGTGCCATCAGTGGGGACAGGGCCTACACCTTC.

The chain has TRBV29-1 and TRBJ1-1; D not certain. This CDR3 has 13 amino acids. Trimming removed 3 bases from V and 7 bases from J, with 15 bases in between. In germline, CDR1 is SQVTM, CDR2 ANQGSEA. CDR3 loop: CSVDMAGDGEAFF. The CDR3 DNA reads TGCAGCGTTGACATGGCGGGAGACGGTGAAGCTTTCTTT.

This clonotype has just a few counts. The chain links TRBV9 to TRBJ2-7, with D possibly being TRBD2 (7 bases). V lost 6 bases and J 12 bases, leaving 19 bases between the germline ends. CDR1 SGDLS and CDR2 YYNGEE come from the germline V gene. The CDR3 runs to 12 residues. The CDR3 protein is CASNRGGGDRYF. The DNA of the CDR3 is TGTGCCAGCAACCGAGGAGGGGGGGATCGGTACTTC.

The chain joins TRBV2 to TRBJ1-3, with 7 bases fitting TRBD1. The germline V gene encodes CDR1 SNHLY and CDR2 FYNNEI. CDR3 length: 17 amino acids. V lost 0 bases and J lost 4; bases outside the gene matches: 9. The CDR3 nucleotides are TGTGCCAGCAGTGAAGCGCCGACAGGGCTCATAGGAAACACCATATATTTT. Its translation is CASSEAPTGLIGNTIYF.

The chain combines TRBV7-9 with TRBJ2-7, with 8 bases aligning to TRBD2. Germline CDR1 is SEHNR and CDR2 is FQNEAQ (reference sequence). This CDR3 region has 12 residues. The ends lost 5 bases at V and 6 bases at J; junction bases unmatched: 3. The CDR3 DNA reads as TGTGCCAGCAGCGAGCGGGGGAGCGAGCAGTACTTC. Its protein product is CASSERGSEQYF. Full variable domain (missing parts from reference TRBV7-9 and TRBJ2-7): DTGVSQNPRHKITKRGQNVTFRCDPISEHNRLYWYRQTLGQGPEFLTYFQNEAQLEKSRLLSDRFSAERPKGSFSTLEIQRTEQGDSAMYLCASSERGSEQYFGPGTRLTVT.

This rearrangement joins TRBV25-1 to TRBJ2-5; D assignment may be TRBD1 or TRBD2 (5 bases each). Trimming left V 6 bases short and J 2 bases short, with 13 bases between. Germline loops: CDR1 MGHDK, CDR2 SYGVNS. The CDR3 consists of 14 residues. The CDR3 here is CASSFEEGQETQYF. CDR3 DNA sequence: TGTGCCAGCAGCTTCGAAGAGGGGCAAGAGACCCAGTACTTC. Together with reference TRBV25-1 and TRBJ2-5, the CDR3 gives the full variable domain: EADIYQTPRYLVIGTGKKITLECSQTMGHDKMYWYQQDPGMELHLIHYSYGVNSTEKGDLSSESTVSRIRTEHFPLTLESARPSHTSQYLCASSFEEGQETQYFGPGTRLLVL.

This clonotype was detected a few times. The chain carries TRBV13 and TRBJ2-7, with D tentatively TRBD1 (6 bases). V was cut by 5 bases and J by 3 bases, with 17 bases left in between. The germline CDR1 and CDR2 sequences are PRHDT and FYEKMQ (reference sequence). There are 15 residues in the CDR3. CDR3 coding DNA: TGTGCCAGCAGCCTAACTGGGGGCAGATACTACGAGCAGTACTTC. This codes for CASSLTGGRYYEQYF.

This clonotype was counted between two and nine times. V is TRBV9 and J is TRBJ1-3, with D unresolved. The V end lost 0 bases, the J end lost 2 bases, and 9 bases lay between the germline ends. Germline V gene lookup returns CDR1 SGDLS and CDR2 YYNGEE. This CDR3 is built from 15 residues. CDR3 loop: CASSVALAAGNTIYF. DNA for the CDR3: TGTGCCAGCAGCGTAGCCCTGGCCGCTGGAAACACCATATATTTT.

On this clonotype: One base away lies a much larger clone, so this may be a sequencing read error. The chain joins TRBV19 to TRBJ1-1; D remains ambiguous. V was shortened by 5 bases and J by 6 bases, with 13 bases between the two germline ends. This CDR3 contains 13 residues. Germline CDR1 LNHDA, CDR2 SQIVND (reference sequence). In DNA, the CDR3 is TGTGCCAGTAGTTCCGAGATTAGCGCTGAAGCTTTCTTT. Amino acids: CASSSEISAEAFF.

The chain uses TRBV5-1 and TRBJ1-1, with a weak D call TRBD1 (5 bases). This CDR3 comprises 15 residues. Germline CDR1 SGHRS, CDR2 YFSETQ. The V gene lost 0 bases and the J gene lost 1 base, with 10 bases spanning the gap. CDR3 residues: CASSLVPQANTEAFF. The CDR3 nucleotides are TGCGCCAGCAGCTTGGTACCACAGGCGAACACTGAAGCTTTCTTT. Based on the CDR3 plus reference TRBV5-1 and TRBJ1-1, the full variable domain is KAGVTQTPRYLIKTRGQQVTLSCSPISGHRSVSWYQQTPGQGLQFLFEYFSETQRNKGNFPGRFSGRQFSNSRSEMNVSTLELGDSALYLCASSLVPQANTEAFFGQGTRLTVV.

Many counts were recorded for this clonotype. The chain uses TRBV5-1 and TRBJ1-1, with D possibly being TRBD1 (5 bases). The germline CDR1 and CDR2 sequences are SGHRS and YFSETQ. V lost 0 bases and J 4 bases, leaving 13 bases between the germline ends. This CDR3 has 15 residues. The CDR3 here is CASSLVSGIVTEAFF. DNA of the CDR3: TGCGCCAGCAGCTTGGTATCAGGGATCGTCACTGAAGCTTTCTTT.

This clonotype has more than one count but fewer than ten. The V and J genes are TRBV27 and TRBJ1-2; a possible D gene is TRBD1 (6 bases). The germline CDR1 and CDR2 sequences are MNHEY and SMNVEV (reference sequence). V was clipped by 4 bases and J by 8 bases, with 17 bases between them. There are 14 residues in the CDR3. Written as DNA, the CDR3 is TGTGCCAGCAGTTCTCGCTCCCGGGACATCGGCTACACCTTC. This encodes CASSSRSRDIGYTF.

This clonotype was observed once. The chain has TRBV20-1 and TRBJ2-7, with 9 positions matching TRBD2. The CDR3 has 14 amino acids. The germline V gene has CDR1 DFQATT and CDR2 SNEGSKA (reference sequence). Trimming cost V 6 bases and J 2 bases; bases outside gene matches: 8. The CDR3 spells CSAEFGLATYEQYF. CDR3 bases: TGCAGTGCCGAATTTGGACTAGCGACCTACGAGCAGTACTTC.

The J gene is TRBJ2-7, the V gene TRBV18; possibly TRBD2 for D (6 bases). The V end lost 3 bases, the J end lost 4 bases, and 19 bases lay between the germline ends. Germline values: CDR1 KGHSH, CDR2 LQKENI. The CDR3 spans 16 residues. The CDR3 is CASSPLYVGSGYEQYF. CDR3 coding DNA: TGTGCCAGCTCACCTCTGTATGTAGGGAGCGGGTACGAGCAGTACTTC.

This clonotype was detected many times. The rearrangement joins TRBV2 to TRBJ1-2, with D possibly matching TRBD1 (5 bases). The V end lost 1 base, the J end lost 4 bases, and 7 bases lay between the germline ends. The CDR3 contains 13 residues. Germline loops: CDR1 SNHLY, CDR2 FYNNEI. The CDR3 reads CASSEGGGYGYTF. The CDR3 DNA follows: TGTGCCAGCAGTGAAGGGGGCGGCTATGGCTACACCTTC. Looking up the rest from reference TRBV2 and TRBJ1-2 gives the full variable domain: EPEVTQTPSHQVTQMGQEVILRCVPISNHLYFYWYRQILGQKVEFLVSFYNNEISEKSEIFDDQFSVERPDGSNFTLKIRSTKLEDSAMYFCASSEGGGYGYTFGSGTRLTVV.

The rearrangement joins TRBV20-1 to TRBJ2-5; the match to TRBD2 covers 13 bases. After removal of 1 base from V and 10 bases from J, the junction contained 9 bases not matched to a gene. The CDR3 consists of 15 residues. CDR1 and CDR2 (germline): DFQATT, SNEGSKA (reference sequence). The CDR3 here is CSARVGTSGASDQYF. In DNA form, the CDR3 reads TGCAGTGCTAGAGTCGGGACTAGCGGGGCCTCTGACCAGTACTTC.

The count of this clonotype is one. The CDR3 DNA reads as TGCGCCAGCAGCCAGGCCCTGGGACAGGAGGTCTACGAGCAGTACTTC. Translated, it gives CASSQALGQEVYEQYF. V is TRBV4-1 and J is TRBJ2-7, with TRBD1 matching 8 bases. V lost 3 bases, J lost 3 bases, and 10 bases stayed unmatched. The germline V gene has CDR1 MGHRA and CDR2 YSYEKL. The CDR3 has 16 amino acids.